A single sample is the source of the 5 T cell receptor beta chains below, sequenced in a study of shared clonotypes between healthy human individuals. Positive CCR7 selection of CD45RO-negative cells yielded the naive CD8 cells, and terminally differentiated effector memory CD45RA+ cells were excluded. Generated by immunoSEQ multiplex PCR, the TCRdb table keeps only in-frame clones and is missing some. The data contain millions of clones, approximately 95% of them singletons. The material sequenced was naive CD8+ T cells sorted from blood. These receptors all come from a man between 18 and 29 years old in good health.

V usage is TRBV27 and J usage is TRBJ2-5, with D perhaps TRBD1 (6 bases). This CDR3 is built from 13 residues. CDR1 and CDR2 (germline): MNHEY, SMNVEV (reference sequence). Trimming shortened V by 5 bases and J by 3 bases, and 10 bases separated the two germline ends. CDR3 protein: CASSLDSEETQYF. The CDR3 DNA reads TGTGCCAGCAGTCTGGACAGCGAAGAGACCCAGTACTTC.

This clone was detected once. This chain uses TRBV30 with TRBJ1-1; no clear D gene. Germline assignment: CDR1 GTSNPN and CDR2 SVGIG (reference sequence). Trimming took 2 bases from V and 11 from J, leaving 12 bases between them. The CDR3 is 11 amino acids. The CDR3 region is CAWSREPLAFF. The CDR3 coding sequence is TGTGCCTGGAGTAGAGAGCCTCTGGCTTTCTTT. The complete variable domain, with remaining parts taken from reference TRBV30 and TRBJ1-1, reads SQTIHQWPATLVQPVGSPLSLECTVEGTSNPNLYWYRQAAGRGLQLLFYSVGIGQISSEVPQNLSASRPQDRQFILSSKKLLLSDSGFYLCAWSREPLAFFGQGTRLTVV.

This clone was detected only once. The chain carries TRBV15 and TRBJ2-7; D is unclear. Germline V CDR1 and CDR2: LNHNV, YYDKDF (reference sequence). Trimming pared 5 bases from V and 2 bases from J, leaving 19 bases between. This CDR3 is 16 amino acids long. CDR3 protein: CATSGDGNSFTYEQYF. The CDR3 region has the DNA TGTGCCACCAGCGGGGATGGGAATAGTTTTACCTACGAGCAGTACTTC.

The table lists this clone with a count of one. In nucleotides, the CDR3 is TGTGCCAGCAGTCCTATCGGGGTTATAGGGCAAGAGACCCAGTACTTC. This translates into CASSPIGVIGQETQYF. This sequence joins TRBV27 and TRBJ2-5; D is possibly TRBD2 (5 bases). Between the trimmed V and J ends, which lost 5 bases and 2 bases, there was a span of 18 bases. The CDR3 totals 16 residues. CDR1 and CDR2 from the germline V gene are MNHEY and SMNVEV (reference sequence).

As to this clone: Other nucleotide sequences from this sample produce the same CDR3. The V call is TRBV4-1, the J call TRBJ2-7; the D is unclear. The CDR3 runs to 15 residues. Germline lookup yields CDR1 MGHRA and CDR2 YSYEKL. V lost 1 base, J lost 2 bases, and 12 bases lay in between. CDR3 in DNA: TGCGCCAGCAGCCAAGGGGGAAGGGCCCCCTACGAGCAGTACTTC. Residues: CASSQGGRAPYEQYF.